This section outlines one T cell receptor beta chain sequence together with its context. Germline V CDR1 and CDR2: WSHSY, SAAADI. CDR3 length equals 13 residues. V gave up 8 bases and J gave up 8 bases, with 17 bases separating them. Recruits, aged about 18 to 89 years, lived in 20 to 30 US areas. Participant-given clinical history determined each cohort assignment. Per the original data handling: Estimated nucleated cell counts came from reference gene primer amplification. Measured with immunoSEQ multiplex PCR; TCRdb has only the in-frame clones, and not every one. The DNA was the basis for D and trimming; V, J and clone size are from that table. The profile shows around 220,000 clones, 80% to 85% of them singletons. This sample stems from a study of blood T cell repertoires in COVID-19.

V is TRBV10-2 and J is TRBJ2-3, with D possibly matching TRBD2 (6 bases). Sequenced material: PBMCs or T cells enriched from blood (not recorded which). The clonotype was recovered from a middle-aged woman who had recovered from COVID-19. Written as DNA, the CDR3 is TGCGCCAGCGCGGGACGGCGGATGGGTACGCAGTATTTT. This translates into CASAGRRMGTQYF.